This TCR beta chain was profiled in a study of CD8 T cells in ankylosing spondylitis. By quantitative 5'-RACE with molecular barcodes, the TCR beta libraries were made. TCRdb ran MiXCR on the 5' RACE reads and lists one entry per CDR3 protein. Counted here are about 130,000 distinct CDR3 sequences, approximately 9.7% occurring once; the ten biggest clones make up more than 3%. Study observations and caveats: Fewer than 10 highly homologous variants formed a TCR beta motif that appeared characteristic of ankylosing spondylitis blood. In reactive arthritis synovial fluid and blood, some motif variants had been reported before.

A note on this clonotype: Its antigen is unidentified.

This CDR3 has 13 residues. V was pared by 3 bases and J by 11 bases, with 14 bases between. The receptor's source is a male donor with ankylosing spondylitis or in good health (not recorded which). Sequenced: blood, either unsorted or a sorted T cell fraction (not recorded which). The chain has TRBV12-3 or TRBV12-4 and TRBJ1-5, with TRBD1 as a possible D gene (5 bases). CDR3 nucleotides: TGTGCCAGCAGTTTTGCGGGGGATATGACCCAGCATTTT. Translated: CASSFAGDMTQHF.